This T cell receptor beta chain came from a study of cytomegalovirus exposure and HLA in healthy donors. Study background: Assignment to the Caucasian-associated ancestry cluster applied to more than 75% of the approximately 420 genotyped donors.

CDR1 and CDR2 from the germline V gene are SGHTA and FQGNSA. The CDR3 has 14 amino acids. With 3 bases removed from V and 2 bases from J, the gap between germline ends came to 11 bases. A multiplex PCR was run with 60 Vbeta primers and 13 Jbeta primers. Assay used: immunoSEQ multiplex PCR; TCRdb lists only in-frame clones, some missing. The table records approximately 90,000 clones, roughly 70% of them present only once. The sequencing sample was made of PBMCs. This TCR came from a man aged 40-50 years in good health and CMV-seronegative. The genes are TRBV7-2 and TRBJ2-7; a weak D match, TRBD1 (5 bases). As DNA, the CDR3 is TGTGCCAGCAGCTTTGGACACCATACCTACGAGCAGTACTTC. It specifies CASSFGHHTYEQYF.